Following are 27 T cell receptor beta chains from one sample sequenced in a study of blood T cell repertoires in COVID-19. TCRdb keeps only in-frame clones here, not all; method: immunoSEQ multiplex PCR. The sample includes over 70,000 clones, around three quarters of them seen just once. Sequencing was carried out using peripheral blood. These receptors came from a human donor in a cohort sampled during active COVID-19.

The chain links TRBV28 to TRBJ2-7; the D gene is possibly TRBD2 (5 bases). CDR3 length: 11 amino acids. The V gene's germline CDR1 is MDHEN and CDR2 SYDVKM. With 5 bases removed from V and 4 bases from J, the gap between germline ends came to 6 bases. The CDR3 nucleotides read TGTGCCAGCAGTGAGCGGTACGAGCAGTACTTC. It encodes CASSERYEQYF.

The genes are TRBV15 and TRBJ2-7; TRBD2 agrees at 7 bases. The CDR3 length is 14 residues. Germline loops: CDR1 LNHNV, CDR2 YYDKDF (reference sequence). Losses at the gene ends were 8 bases for V and 1 base for J; bases not matched to a gene: 8. The CDR3 coding sequence is TGTGCCACCGCCCTAGCGGCCCATTCCTACGAGCAGTACTTC. It specifies CATALAAHSYEQYF.

The chain is built from TRBV4-3 and TRBJ1-1; no clear D. The CDR3 length is 15 residues. Germline CDR1 and CDR2: LGHNA and YSLEER. V lost 4 bases, J lost 0 bases, and 12 bases lay in between. The chain's CDR3 is CASSLQATLNTEAFF. In nucleotides, the CDR3 is TGCGCCAGCAGCCTCCAGGCCACCCTGAACACTGAAGCTTTCTTT.

V usage is TRBV28 and J usage is TRBJ1-5, with D perhaps matching TRBD1 (6 bases). Germline CDR1 is MDHEN and CDR2 is SYDVKM. The CDR3 is 17 residues long. Deletions cut 5 bases from V and 2 bases from J, with 19 bases between. CDR3 in DNA: TGTGCCAGCAGTCAGACAGGTAGGGGTTTCGGCAATCAGCCCCAGCATTTT. It is translated as CASSQTGRGFGNQPQHF.

The V and J genes are TRBV10-3 and TRBJ2-1, with 10 bases that match TRBD2. CDR3 length: 14 residues. V shed 4 bases, J shed 6 bases, and the junction held 3 bases outside the gene matches. CDR1 is ENHRY and CDR2 is SYGVKD in the germline V gene. This chain's CDR3 is CAISVLAGANEQFF. DNA of the CDR3: TGTGCCATCAGTGTTCTAGCGGGAGCCAATGAGCAGTTCTTC.

V gene TRBV9 combines with J gene TRBJ2-3; TRBD2 agrees at 11 bases. The CDR3 runs 16 residues. V shed 4 bases and J 0 bases; nucleotides not matched to a gene: 4. The V gene's germline CDR1 is SGDLS and CDR2 YYNGEE. CDR3 sequence: CASSPRLAGSTDTQYF. CDR3 sequence (DNA): TGTGCCAGCAGCCCTAGACTAGCGGGGAGCACAGATACGCAGTATTTT.

The chain employs TRBV6-2 or TRBV6-3 and TRBJ2-3, with 7 bases matching TRBD2. The CDR3 has 15 amino acids. Germline V gene lookup returns CDR1 MNHEY and CDR2 SVGEGT. V trimming: 4 bases; J trimming: 3 bases; junction bases outside the gene matches: 7. CDR3 DNA: TGTGCCAGCAGTTGGAGCGGGAAGGGGACAGATACGCAGTATTTT. Its translation is CASSWSGKGTDTQYF.

This clone has more than one count but fewer than ten. The chain employs TRBV28 and TRBJ2-5; D ambiguous. V was trimmed by 6 bases and J by 1 base, leaving 18 bases between them. The CDR3 runs to 16 residues. Germline CDR1 MDHEN, CDR2 SYDVKM. This CDR3 is CASSLAAETPQETQYF. Written as DNA, the CDR3 is TGTGCCAGCAGCCTCGCGGCGGAAACCCCCCAAGAGACCCAGTACTTC.

The chain uses TRBV6-4 and TRBJ2-7, with TRBD1 identical over 9 bases. CDR3 length: 18 amino acids. V was pared by 0 bases and J by 6 bases, with 15 bases of the junction left unmatched. The germline V gene has CDR1 MRHNA and CDR2 SNTAGT. The CDR3 DNA reads as TGTGCCAGCAGTGACTCAAAATTCACCGCCACAGGGGGCCTCGAGCAGTACTTC. Its protein product is CASSDSKFTATGGLEQYF.

The V and J genes are TRBV29-1 and TRBJ2-3; TRBD1 aligns across 8 bases. Looked up from germline, CDR1 is SQVTM and CDR2 is ANQGSEA. V shed 4 bases and J 4 bases; nucleotides not matched to a gene: 4. This CDR3 comprises 13 residues. Here the CDR3 reads CSVGQGFPDTQYF. The DNA for the CDR3 is TGCAGCGTTGGACAGGGGTTCCCAGATACGCAGTATTTT.

The chain recombines TRBV7-3 with TRBJ2-3, with 8 bases fitting TRBD1. The CDR3 has 13 residues. Germline V gene lookup returns CDR1 SGHTA and CDR2 FQGTGA. Trimming cost V 5 bases and J 6 bases; bases outside gene matches: 4. The CDR3 sequence: CASSANRGDTQYF. CDR3 in DNA: TGTGCCAGCAGCGCAAACAGGGGGGATACGCAGTATTTT.

The CDR3 region is CASSFGTGSSTEAFF. The CDR3 nucleotides are TGTGCCAGCAGCTTCGGGACAGGGTCGAGCACTGAAGCTTTCTTT. The V and J genes are TRBV7-3 and TRBJ1-1, with 9 bases identical to TRBD1. J gave up 4 bases and V 3 bases, and 6 bases lay outside the gene matches. CDR1 is SGHTA and CDR2 is FQGTGA in the germline V gene. The CDR3 is 15 residues long.

V and J are TRBV30 and TRBJ2-5; the D gene is possibly TRBD1 (5 bases). With 2 bases removed from V and 7 bases from J, the gap between germline ends came to 8 bases. The CDR3 loop spans 11 amino acids. Germline V gene data show CDR1 as GTSNPN and CDR2 as SVGIG (reference sequence). The CDR3 DNA follows: TGTGCCTGGAGTCCAGGGTGGACCCAGTACTTC. It codes for CAWSPGWTQYF.

This clone was observed a few times. The chain couples TRBV7-9 to TRBJ1-1, with TRBD1 matching 7 bases. The CDR3 extends over 14 amino acids. Trimming at V came to 0 bases and at J to 6 bases, leaving 4 bases not matched to a gene. From germline, CDR1 is SEHNR and CDR2 FQNEAQ (reference sequence). The CDR3 sequence: CASSLAGGKAEAFF. CDR3 DNA sequence: TGTGCCAGCAGCTTAGCAGGGGGCAAAGCTGAAGCTTTCTTT.

The V gene is TRBV15, the J gene TRBJ2-7, with TRBD1 matching over 10 bases. The CDR3 spans 13 residues. Per germline, CDR1 LNHNV and CDR2 YYDKDF (reference sequence). With V trimmed by 8 bases and J by 4 bases, 5 bases remained unmatched. CDR3 nucleotides: TGTGCCACCGGACGGGACAGGGGTTACGAGCAGTACTTC. Amino acids: CATGRDRGYEQYF.

CDR3 DNA sequence: TGTGCCAGCAGCGACAGACCCTATGGCTACACCTTC. This encodes CASSDRPYGYTF. The V gene is TRBV5-6, the J gene TRBJ1-2; tentatively, D is TRBD1 (5 bases). Germline V gene sequence: CDR1 SGHDT, CDR2 YYEEEE. CDR3 length: 12 residues. V was shortened by 4 bases and J by 4 bases, with 8 bases between the two germline ends.

The chain carries TRBV28 and TRBJ2-7, with 8 bases aligning to TRBD1. Germline assignment: CDR1 MDHEN and CDR2 SYDVKM. This CDR3 has 13 amino acids. After removal of 7 bases from V and 4 bases from J, the junction contained 6 bases not matched to a gene. The CDR3 loop is CASTGRGPYEQYF. In DNA, the CDR3 is TGTGCCAGCACCGGCAGGGGGCCATACGAGCAGTACTTC. Full variable domain (remainder filled in from reference TRBV28 and TRBJ2-7): DVKVTQSSRYLVKRTGEKVFLECVQDMDHENMFWYRQDPGLGLRLIYFSYDVKMKEKGDIPEGYSVSREKKERFSLILESASTNQTSMYLCASTGRGPYEQYFGPGTRLTVT.

The chain has TRBV28 and TRBJ1-2; D unresolved. This CDR3 is built from 14 residues. In germline, CDR1 is MDHEN, CDR2 SYDVKM. V was pared by 1 base and J by 3 bases, with 9 bases between. In DNA form, the CDR3 reads TGTGCCAGCAGTTTATTAGGCGGGGACTATGGCTACACCTTC. Translation: CASSLLGGDYGYTF.

The chain combines TRBV7-2 with TRBJ2-1; D possibly corresponds to TRBD2 (7 bases). CDR1 SGHTA and CDR2 FQGNSA come from the germline V gene. The CDR3 extends over 16 amino acids. With 5 bases removed from V and 4 bases from J, the gap between germline ends came to 18 bases. CDR3 sequence: CASSKGGVPLYNEQFF. As DNA, the CDR3 is TGTGCCAGCAGCAAAGGGGGGGTTCCTCTTTACAATGAGCAGTTCTTC. Combining the CDR3 with reference TRBV7-2 and TRBJ2-1 gives the whole variable domain GAGVSQSPSNKVTEKGKDVELRCDPISGHTALYWYRQSLGQGLEFLIYFQGNSAPDKSGLPSDRFSAERTGGSVSTLTIQRTQQEDSAVYLCASSKGGVPLYNEQFFGPGTRLTVL.

V usage is TRBV20-1 and J usage is TRBJ1-2; TRBD1 agrees at 10 bases. With 3 bases clipped from V and 2 bases from J, the junction kept 9 bases outside the gene matches. The CDR3 contains 16 residues. Germline values: CDR1 DFQATT, CDR2 SNEGSKA (reference sequence). DNA of the CDR3: TGCAGTGCTAGTCGGCCGGACAGGGGGGCGAACTATGGCTACACCTTC. Translated: CSASRPDRGANYGYTF.

V and J are TRBV28 and TRBJ2-4, with 8 bases lining up with TRBD1. The V gene end was trimmed by 5 bases and the J gene end by 1 base; junction bases not matched to a gene: 4. The CDR3 loop spans 15 amino acids. Germline V gives CDR1 MDHEN, CDR2 SYDVKM. Here the CDR3 reads CASSPGGSAKNIQYF. The CDR3 DNA reads TGTGCCAGCAGTCCAGGGGGCAGCGCCAAAAACATTCAGTACTTC.

V and J are TRBV19 and TRBJ2-3; the match to TRBD2 covers 9 bases. Germline trimming cut 5 bases from V and 2 bases from J; bases unmatched to any gene: 11. The CDR3 length is 17 residues. The germline V gene has CDR1 LNHDA and CDR2 SQIVND (reference sequence). This CDR3 reads CASSPRGSGSPTDTQYF. DNA of the CDR3: TGTGCCAGTAGTCCACGGGGTAGCGGGAGTCCCACAGATACGCAGTATTTT.

The rearrangement links TRBV5-1 to TRBJ1-1; D is unresolved. Per the germline V gene, CDR1 is SGHRS and CDR2 is YFSETQ. The CDR3 is made up of 15 amino acids. Trimming stripped 4 bases from V and 1 base from J, with 14 bases between. Here the CDR3 reads CASSPRLTGNTEAFF. The CDR3 nucleotides are TGCGCCAGCAGCCCCAGACTGACCGGGAACACTGAAGCTTTCTTT.

The chain uses TRBV4-3 and TRBJ1-5; no definite D call. This CDR3 spans 13 amino acids. CDR1 and CDR2 from the germline V gene are LGHNA and YSLEER. V was cut by 2 bases and J by 4 bases, with 6 bases left in between. This CDR3 is CASSQTRNQPQHF. The CDR3 DNA reads as TGCGCCAGCAGCCAAACCAGAAATCAGCCCCAGCATTTT.

In this sample, this clone turned up a few times. This chain uses TRBV2 with TRBJ1-3; D is uncertain. The CDR3 contains 15 residues. V was cut by 6 bases and J by 0 bases, with 12 bases left in between. Per germline, CDR1 SNHLY and CDR2 FYNNEI. The DNA for the CDR3 is TGTGCCAGCAGGGCTTTAGCGGGCTCTGGAAACACCATATATTTT. Its translation is CASRALAGSGNTIYF.

The chain combines TRBV6-5 with TRBJ2-1, with D perhaps matching TRBD2 (5 bases). The CDR3 spans 15 residues. Germline CDR1 reads MNHEY; CDR2 reads SVGAGI. Trimming cost V 2 bases and J 7 bases, with 15 bases left between them. CDR3 sequence: CASSYRASFWNEQFF. The CDR3 DNA follows: TGTGCCAGCAGTTACCGGGCTAGCTTCTGGAATGAGCAGTTCTTC.

The sample holds a few counts of this clone. J is TRBJ1-6 and V is TRBV6-5, with D perhaps TRBD1 (5 bases). CDR3 size: 13 residues. The ends were cut back, 6 bases at V and 9 bases at J, with 12 bases in the middle. Germline CDR1 and CDR2: MNHEY and SVGAGI. CDR3 protein: CASRLTDVSPLHF. In nucleotides, the CDR3 is TGTGCCAGCAGATTGACAGACGTTTCACCCCTCCACTTT.